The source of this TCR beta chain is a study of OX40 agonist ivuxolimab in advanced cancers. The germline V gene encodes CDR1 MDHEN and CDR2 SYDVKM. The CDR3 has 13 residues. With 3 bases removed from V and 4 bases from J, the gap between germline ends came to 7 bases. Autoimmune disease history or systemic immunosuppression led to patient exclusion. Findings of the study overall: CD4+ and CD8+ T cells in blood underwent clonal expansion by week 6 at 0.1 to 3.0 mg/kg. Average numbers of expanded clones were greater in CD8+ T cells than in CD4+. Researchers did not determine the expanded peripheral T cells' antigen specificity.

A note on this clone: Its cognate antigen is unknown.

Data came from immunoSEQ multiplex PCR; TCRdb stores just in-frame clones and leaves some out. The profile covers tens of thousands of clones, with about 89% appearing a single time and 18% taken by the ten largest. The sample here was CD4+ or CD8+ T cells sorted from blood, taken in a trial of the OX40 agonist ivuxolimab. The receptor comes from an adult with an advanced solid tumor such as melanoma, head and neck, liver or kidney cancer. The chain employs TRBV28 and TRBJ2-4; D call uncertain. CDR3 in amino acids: CASSFGEKNIQYF. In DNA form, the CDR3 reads TGTGCCAGCAGTTTTGGGGAAAAAAACATTCAGTACTTC.